This entry describes one T cell receptor (beta chain). The antigen is undetermined. Germline is not matched at one junction end, which may reflect a read error. The source of the sample is a study of breast tumors, draining lymph nodes, adjacent tissues. Findings and limits, study-wide: Compared with basal-like, luminal-like tumors shared significantly more repertoire with nontumor tissue. Most tumor T cells seemingly derive from lymph node, then expand in tumor. Tumor TCR diversity was below lymph nodes but above nontumor tissue.

Breast cancer patients provided tissue from their axillary draining lymph nodes. This CDR3 is built from 17 residues. CDR1 is LNHDA, CDR2 SQIVND, per germline (reference sequence). TCRdb itself ran the multiplex PCR reads through MiXCR, one entry per CDR3 protein. This table holds 150,000 to 200,000 distinct CDR3 sequences, roughly a third found once. The TCR comes from a female donor with breast cancer. Some clones in this sample may be carry-over from other donors' samples. The sequencing input was axillary lymph node tissue. The V gene is TRBV19, the J gene TRBJ2-4, with 9 bases fitting TRBD2. The CDR3 sequence is CASSKRCGRGGKDIQSF. Here the CDR3 DNA reads TGTGCCAGTAGTAAACGATGCGGGAGGGGCGGTAAGGACATTCAGTCCTTC.